This entry lists 17 T cell receptor beta chains sequenced from one sample in a study of T cell changes during pregnancy in multiple sclerosis. The data were produced by immunoSEQ multiplex PCR, yet TCRdb's version contains in-frame clones alone and is incomplete. The data contain roughly 40,000 clones, about nine tenths of them seen just once; the ten biggest clones take up less than 0.9%. This specimen consisted of CD4+ T cells from peripheral blood mononuclear cells, obtained before pregnancy. The receptors come from a female donor with multiple sclerosis, enrolled in a pregnancy study.

This clone was observed a single time. V is TRBV4-3 and J is TRBJ1-4, with D possibly TRBD1 on 6 matching bases. Per germline, CDR1 LGHNA and CDR2 YSLEER. Trimming took off 1 base at V and 7 bases at J, with 22 bases between the two ends. CDR3 length: 18 residues. CDR3 bases: TGCGCCAGCAGCCAAGTTCCCAGGGGTTGGAGTTCGGGTGAAAAACTGTTTTTT. It encodes CASSQVPRGWSSGEKLFF.

The genes are TRBV9 and TRBJ1-2; D is uncertain. With 0 bases removed from V and 8 bases from J, the gap between germline ends came to 11 bases. CDR1 SGDLS and CDR2 YYNGEE come from the germline V gene. CDR3 size: 13 residues. The DNA of the CDR3 is TGTGCCAGCAGCGTAGGGCGGTCGGAGGGCTACACCTTC. The encoded protein is CASSVGRSEGYTF.

This chain uses TRBV5-5 with TRBJ1-2, with 10 positions matching TRBD1. The CDR3 is made up of 15 amino acids. V shed 4 bases and J 2 bases; nucleotides not matched to a gene: 5. Germline V gene sequence: CDR1 SGHKS, CDR2 YYEKEE (reference sequence). The CDR3 DNA reads as TGTGCCAGCAGCGGACCGGGACAGGGGAACTATGGCTACACCTTC. It specifies CASSGPGQGNYGYTF.

The V call is TRBV5-1, the J call TRBJ2-3; weak D call: TRBD2 (6 bases). The CDR3 loop spans 14 amino acids. V was cut by 0 bases and J by 1 base, with 6 bases left in between. Germline lookup yields CDR1 SGHRS and CDR2 YFSETQ. The CDR3 here is CASSLGGGTDTQYF. The CDR3 DNA sequence: TGCGCCAGCAGCTTGGGGGGGGGCACAGATACGCAGTATTTT. Complete variable domain (other parts from reference TRBV5-1 and TRBJ2-3): KAGVTQTPRYLIKTRGQQVTLSCSPISGHRSVSWYQQTPGQGLQFLFEYFSETQRNKGNFPGRFSGRQFSNSRSEMNVSTLELGDSALYLCASSLGGGTDTQYFGPGTRLTVL.

The sample holds a few counts of this clone. A read error may explain this, as a much larger clone is one base away. CDR3 sequence: CASSVGTGGSGELFF. CDR3 coding DNA: TGTGCCAGCAGCGTAGGGACAGGGGGCTCCGGGGAGCTGTTTTTT. The chain carries TRBV9 and TRBJ2-2; 11 nucleotides agree with TRBD1. There are 15 residues in the CDR3. V lost 0 bases to trimming and J lost 6 bases; unmatched junction nucleotides: 1. In germline, CDR1 is SGDLS, CDR2 YYNGEE.

V gene TRBV5-4 combines with J gene TRBJ2-2; D is perhaps TRBD1 (6 bases). The V end was cut by 4 bases, the J end by 3 bases, with 13 bases between. CDR1 and CDR2 (germline): SGHNT, YYREEE (reference sequence). This CDR3 region has 15 residues. CDR3 sequence: CASSPRGRDTGELFF. CDR3 nucleotide sequence: TGTGCCAGCAGCCCCAGGGGAAGGGACACCGGGGAGCTGTTTTTT.

The V gene is TRBV5-6, the J gene TRBJ2-1; 12 nucleotides align to TRBD2. The V gene end was trimmed by 4 bases and the J gene end by 6 bases; junction bases not matched to a gene: 8. In germline, CDR1 is SGHDT, CDR2 YYEEEE. This CDR3 has 16 amino acids. DNA for the CDR3: TGTGCCAGCAGCCACACGACTAGCGGGGGTTTCAATGAGCAGTTCTTC. Translating it yields CASSHTTSGGFNEQFF.

This clone was observed a few times. The gene calls are TRBV28 and TRBJ1-2, with a weak D call TRBD1 (5 bases). Germline CDR1 and CDR2: MDHEN and SYDVKM. The CDR3 runs 12 residues. The ends were cut back, 3 bases at V and 6 bases at J, with 8 bases in the middle. CDR3: CASSFIGDGYTF. DNA for the CDR3: TGTGCCAGCAGTTTCATAGGGGATGGCTACACCTTC.

The genes are TRBV5-1 and TRBJ1-2, with D maybe TRBD1 (5 bases). This CDR3 is 16 amino acids long. V lost 0 bases and J 2 bases, leaving 14 bases between the germline ends. In germline, CDR1 is SGHRS, CDR2 YFSETQ. The DNA of the CDR3 is TGCGCCAGCAGCTTGGCTCCCGGCGGGGCGAACTATGGCTACACCTTC. Protein product: CASSLAPGGANYGYTF.

This clone was detected only a few times. In DNA form, the CDR3 reads TGTGCCAGCTCACCAGCCAGCTATGGCTACACCTTC. Translation: CASSPASYGYTF. The chain couples TRBV18 to TRBJ1-2, with no clear D. Germline CDR1 is KGHSH and CDR2 is LQKENI. The germline V and J ends were trimmed by 2 bases and 4 bases, with 5 bases remaining between them. The CDR3 runs 12 residues.

V and J are TRBV27 and TRBJ1-1; D ambiguous. V was pared by 3 bases and J by 3 bases, with 8 bases between. The CDR3 has 13 residues. Germline-derived CDR1 and CDR2 are MNHEY and SMNVEV (reference sequence). In DNA, the CDR3 is TGTGCCAGCAGTTTGTCTCCCTACACTGAAGCTTTCTTT. It translates to CASSLSPYTEAFF.

DNA for the CDR3: TGTGCCAGCAGGGACTCATTCTCTGGAAACACCATATATTTT. Its protein is CASRDSFSGNTIYF. This sequence joins TRBV27 and TRBJ1-3; D is unclear. Germline V lookup: CDR1 MNHEY, CDR2 SMNVEV (reference sequence). CDR3 length: 14 residues. Trimming removed 6 bases from V and 0 bases from J, with 9 bases in between.

This chain links TRBV4-3 with TRBJ2-1, with D perhaps TRBD2 (6 bases). The CDR3 sequence is 17 residues long. Germline CDR1 and CDR2: LGHNA and YSLEER. Trimming removed 0 bases from V and 0 bases from J, with 12 bases in between. CDR3: CASSQDPPGSSYNEQFF. The CDR3 DNA follows: TGCGCCAGCAGCCAAGATCCACCCGGGAGCTCCTACAATGAGCAGTTCTTC.

This chain uses TRBV7-8 with TRBJ1-1; a possible D gene is TRBD1 (6 bases). V was clipped by 6 bases and J by 3 bases, with 20 bases between them. CDR3 size: 16 residues. Germline V gene lookup returns CDR1 SGHVS and CDR2 FQNEAQ. The chain's CDR3 is CASRPGVGGGYTEAFF. DNA of the CDR3: TGTGCCAGCAGACCCGGTGTAGGGGGTGGGTACACTGAAGCTTTCTTT.

A single count supports this clone. The chain carries TRBV7-9 and TRBJ1-2; no reliable D call. This CDR3 has 13 residues. The V end was cut by 3 bases, the J end by 4 bases, with 9 bases between. CDR1 and CDR2 from the germline V gene are SEHNR and FQNEAQ (reference sequence). CDR3 in amino acids: CASSLVAAYGYTF. As DNA, the CDR3 is TGTGCCAGCAGCTTGGTGGCCGCCTATGGCTACACCTTC.

The genes are TRBV6-5 and TRBJ1-6; 8 bases map to TRBD1. CDR3 size: 16 residues. Germline V gives CDR1 MNHEY, CDR2 SVGAGI. Germline trimming cut 4 bases from V and 8 bases from J; bases unmatched to any gene: 10. The CDR3 loop is CASSLPFRGRDSPLHF. In DNA, the CDR3 is TGTGCCAGCAGTTTACCGTTCAGGGGGCGGGATTCACCCCTCCACTTT.

The chain links TRBV19 to TRBJ2-5; D gene uncertain. The CDR3 runs to 13 residues. Germline loops: CDR1 LNHDA, CDR2 SQIVND (reference sequence). V was shortened by 2 bases and J by 4 bases, with 8 bases between the two germline ends. CDR3 amino acids: CASSITIRETQYF. The CDR3 nucleotides are TGTGCCAGTAGTATAACTATTCGAGAGACCCAGTACTTC.